This TCR beta chain comes out of a study of identical twins. This clonotype was seen a few times. Its matching antigen is unknown. Findings of the study overall: Out-of-frame beta chain sequences displayed weaker excess sharing between twins. Excess low generation probability was seen in twin-shared out-of-frame alpha sequences. Findings came from cross-sectional statistics, without long-term follow-up of donors.

TCRdb re-called the 5' RACE reads through MiXCR, storing one row per CDR3 protein. The repertoire holds 500,000 to 650,000 distinct CDR3 sequences, with approximately 20% as singletons. The same specimen was also included in a second study, on yellow fever vaccine responses in identical twins. Per that study: On the reported evidence, twins' vaccine T cell responses seemed partly convergent and partly personalized.

The TCR sequence derives from a woman in her late teens or twenties in good health. The sequenced material came from CD4+ T cells sorted from blood.

This CDR3 reads CASSVGSSGGVDTQYF. The DNA of the CDR3 is TGTGCCAGCAGCGTAGGCTCTAGCGGGGGGGTGGATACGCAGTATTTT. The chain carries TRBV9 and TRBJ2-3; 12 bases line up with TRBD2. This CDR3 comprises 16 residues. J lost 6 bases, V lost 0 bases, and 5 bases had no gene match. Germline CDR1 and CDR2: SGDLS and YYNGEE.